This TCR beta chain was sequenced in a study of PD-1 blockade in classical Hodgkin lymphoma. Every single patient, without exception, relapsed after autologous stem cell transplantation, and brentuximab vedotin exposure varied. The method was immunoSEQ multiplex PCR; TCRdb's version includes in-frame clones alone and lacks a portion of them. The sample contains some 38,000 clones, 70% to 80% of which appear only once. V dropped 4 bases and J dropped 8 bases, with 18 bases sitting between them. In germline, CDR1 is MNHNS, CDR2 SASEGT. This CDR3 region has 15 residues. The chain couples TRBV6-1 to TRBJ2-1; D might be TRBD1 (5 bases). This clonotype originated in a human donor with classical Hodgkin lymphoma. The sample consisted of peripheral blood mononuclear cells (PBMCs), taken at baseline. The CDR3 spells CASSAVRVIGDEQFF. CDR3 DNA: TGTGCCAGCAGTGCCGTCAGGGTAATTGGGGATGAGCAGTTCTTC.